What follows are 27 T cell receptor beta chains derived from one specimen sequenced in a study of shared clonotypes between healthy human individuals. Profiling relied on immunoSEQ multiplex PCR, and the TCRdb table lists in-frame clones only, not all of them. This table holds about 2.4 million clones, roughly 93% found once. The sample consisted of naive CD4+ T cells from PBMCs. As to subset: CD45RA+ positively selected. The receptors here all came from a young man in good health. Some clones in this sample may be carry-over from other donors' samples.

This chain uses TRBV28 with TRBJ2-5; 8 bases are shared with TRBD1. The CDR3 covers 14 residues. With V trimmed by 5 bases and J by 11 bases, 13 bases remained unmatched. Germline V gives CDR1 MDHEN, CDR2 SYDVKM. CDR3 loop: CASSPIDRGGEQYF. CDR3 nucleotide sequence: TGTGCCAGCAGTCCTATAGACAGGGGAGGAGAGCAGTACTTC.

The chain links TRBV19 to TRBJ2-1; no reliable D call. The CDR3 has 15 residues. Germline V gives CDR1 LNHDA, CDR2 SQIVND (reference sequence). V lost 4 bases to trimming and J lost 1 base, with 11 bases between them. CDR3 coding DNA: TGTGCCAGTAGTAGCCCCCCTAGGTCCTACAATGAGCAGTTCTTC. This codes for CASSSPPRSYNEQFF.

The chain recombines TRBV28 with TRBJ1-2; D possibly corresponds to TRBD1 (6 bases). Trimming took off 5 bases at V and 3 bases at J, with 16 bases between the two ends. Germline CDR1 MDHEN, CDR2 SYDVKM. The CDR3 covers 15 residues. CDR3 residues: CASSPSTGTYYGYTF. The CDR3 nucleotides are TGTGCCAGCAGTCCGAGCACAGGGACCTACTATGGCTACACCTTC.

The rearrangement joins TRBV9 to TRBJ1-1; possible D gene TRBD1, 6 bases. Germline V gene sequence: CDR1 SGDLS, CDR2 YYNGEE. This CDR3 spans 14 amino acids. Trimming took off 0 bases at V and 4 bases at J, with 10 bases between the two ends. The CDR3 spells CASSVDRVGTEAFF. The CDR3 DNA is TGTGCCAGCAGCGTAGACAGGGTGGGCACTGAAGCTTTCTTT.

This chain connects TRBV12-2 to TRBJ1-1. TRBV12-2 is given as a pseudogene. The CDR3 is 16 amino acids. The CDR3 sequence: CASRLAGEARNTEAFF. The CDR3 DNA sequence: TGTGCAAGTCGCTTAGCGGGAGAGGCCCGCAACACTGAAGCTTTCTTT.

The chain uses TRBV30 and TRBJ2-3; tentative D call: TRBD2 (5 bases). This CDR3 region has 13 residues. From germline, CDR1 is GTSNPN and CDR2 SVGIG (reference sequence). Trimming removed 1 base from V and 6 bases from J, with 11 bases in between. CDR3 sequence reads: CAWSAVDWDTQYF. CDR3 nucleotide sequence: TGTGCCTGGAGTGCCGTGGACTGGGATACGCAGTATTTT. The complete variable domain, with remaining parts taken from reference TRBV30 and TRBJ2-3, reads SQTIHQWPATLVQPVGSPLSLECTVEGTSNPNLYWYRQAAGRGLQLLFYSVGIGQISSEVPQNLSASRPQDRQFILSSKKLLLSDSGFYLCAWSAVDWDTQYFGPGTRLTVL.

Concerning this clone itself: Other DNA sequences of this sample code for an identical CDR3. The V call is TRBV6-5, the J call TRBJ2-2; TRBD1 might be the D (6 bases). This CDR3 comprises 13 residues. Germline CDR1 is MNHEY and CDR2 is SVGAGI. V gave up 4 bases and J gave up 4 bases, with 7 bases separating them. The CDR3 DNA follows: TGTGCCAGCAGTTTCAGGGGCACCGGGGAGCTGTTTTTT. Encoded protein: CASSFRGTGELFF.

The rearrangement joins TRBV10-1 to TRBJ2-5; tentative D call: TRBD2 (5 bases). Germline CDR1 reads WNHNN; CDR2 reads SYGVQD (reference sequence). The germline V and J ends were trimmed by 5 bases and 4 bases, with 17 bases remaining between them. CDR3 length: 15 residues. This CDR3 is CASSTWRAERETQYF. In nucleotides, the CDR3 is TGCGCCAGCAGTACATGGCGGGCGGAACGAGAGACCCAGTACTTC.

A note on this clone: This sample also contains other DNA sequences that code for the same CDR3. This rearrangement joins TRBV7-2 to TRBJ2-2; D perhaps matches TRBD2 (5 bases). V lost 1 base, J lost 6 bases, and 9 bases lay in between. From germline, CDR1 is SGHTA and CDR2 FQGNSA. The CDR3 covers 14 residues. CDR3 DNA: TGTGCCAGCAGCTTAGATCGGGGTTCCGGGGAGCTGTTTTTT. Amino acid sequence: CASSLDRGSGELFF.

This clone has only one observation. The chain uses TRBV5-1 and TRBJ1-1; weak D call: TRBD1 (6 bases). The V gene's germline CDR1 is SGHRS and CDR2 YFSETQ. This CDR3 comprises 16 residues. Trimming removed 4 bases at V and 3 bases at J, with 19 bases between. CDR3 sequence (DNA): TGCGCCAGCAGCCTGATCCGGAGCAGGGGTCACACTGAAGCTTTCTTT. It is translated as CASSLIRSRGHTEAFF.

Concerning this clone: This same CDR3 is encoded by further DNA sequences in the sample. The rearrangement uses TRBV28 and TRBJ1-1; 10 bases fit TRBD1. Trimming at V came to 5 bases and at J to 3 bases, leaving 6 bases not matched to a gene. CDR1 MDHEN and CDR2 SYDVKM come from the germline V gene. The CDR3 is 15 residues long. CDR3 sequence: CASSPRTGGYTEAFF. The CDR3, as DNA: TGTGCCAGCAGTCCCCGGACAGGGGGGTACACTGAAGCTTTCTTT.

The chain joins TRBV7-3 to TRBJ2-1; 7 bases are a match to TRBD2. V lost 5 bases and J lost 9; bases outside the gene matches: 7. The CDR3 loop spans 13 amino acids. Germline values: CDR1 SGHTA, CDR2 FQGTGA. CDR3 bases: TGTGCCAGCAGCCCCGGACTAGACGGTGAGCAGTTCTTC. It translates to CASSPGLDGEQFF. The full variable domain, completed using reference TRBV7-3 and TRBJ2-1, is GAGVSQTPSNKVTEKGKYVELRCDPISGHTALYWYRQSLGQGPEFLIYFQGTGAADDSGLPNDRFFAVRPEGSVSTLKIQRTERGDSAVYLCASSPGLDGEQFFGPGTRLTVL.

This chain uses TRBV28 with TRBJ1-2, with D possibly being TRBD1 (6 bases). From germline, CDR1 is MDHEN and CDR2 SYDVKM. V gave up 2 bases and J gave up 6 bases, with 16 bases separating them. The CDR3 is made up of 15 amino acids. CDR3 in amino acids: CASSLGGGGVDGYTF. CDR3 nucleotide sequence: TGTGCCAGCAGTTTAGGGGGCGGAGGAGTAGATGGCTACACCTTC.

This clone was seen once. The J gene is TRBJ2-1, the V gene TRBV6-1; weak D call: TRBD2 (5 bases). Germline lookup yields CDR1 MNHNS and CDR2 SASEGT. This CDR3 region has 16 residues. V shed 3 bases and J shed 5 bases, with 17 bases lying between them. The CDR3 sequence is CASSDGVLGLHNEQFF. The CDR3 coding sequence is TGTGCCAGCAGTGACGGGGTTTTGGGGTTGCACAATGAGCAGTTCTTC.

The chain couples TRBV7-9 to TRBJ1-6; TRBD1 aligns across 7 bases. This CDR3 is 15 amino acids long. The V gene's germline CDR1 is SEHNR and CDR2 FQNEAQ (reference sequence). V was pared by 5 bases and J by 6 bases, with 7 bases of the junction left unmatched. The CDR3 sequence: CASSPLGGSNSPLHF. In nucleotides, the CDR3 is TGTGCCAGCAGCCCTTTAGGGGGCTCTAATTCACCCCTCCACTTT. Drawing the rest from reference TRBV7-9 and TRBJ1-6, the complete variable domain is DTGVSQNPRHKITKRGQNVTFRCDPISEHNRLYWYRQTLGQGPEFLTYFQNEAQLEKSRLLSDRFSAERPKGSFSTLEIQRTEQGDSAMYLCASSPLGGSNSPLHFGNGTRLTVT.

The chain has TRBV15 and TRBJ2-7; 9 bases are a match to TRBD2. The CDR3 loop spans 13 amino acids. Germline CDR1 reads LNHNV; CDR2 reads YYDKDF (reference sequence). V gave up 0 bases and J gave up 6 bases; unmatched junction bases: 0. CDR3 residues: CATSRDSGSEQYF. CDR3 nucleotide sequence: TGTGCCACCAGCAGAGATAGCGGGAGCGAGCAGTACTTC.

This chain connects TRBV7-9 to TRBJ2-6; D not resolved. CDR1 and CDR2 from the germline V gene are SEHNR and FQNEAQ (reference sequence). CDR3 size: 15 residues. Trimming cost V 6 bases and J 0 bases, with 9 bases left between them. CDR3: CASRIGVSGANVLTF. For the CDR3, the DNA is TGTGCCAGCAGGATTGGGGTCTCTGGGGCCAACGTCCTGACTTTC.

The CDR3 DNA is TGTGCCAGCAGCGTATCTGGCCATCAGGCCATCACCGGGGAGCTGTTTTTT. This sequence encodes CASSVSGHQAITGELFF. This chain joins TRBV9 and TRBJ2-2; no firm D call. V was cut by 1 base and J by 4 bases, with 17 bases left in between. Germline CDR1 SGDLS, CDR2 YYNGEE. The CDR3 consists of 17 residues.

Only a few counts were recorded for this clone. V and J are TRBV25-1 and TRBJ1-1; possible D gene TRBD1, 6 bases. The CDR3 has 15 amino acids. Trimming removed 2 bases from V and 0 bases from J, with 10 bases in between. Germline lookup yields CDR1 MGHDK and CDR2 SYGVNS. Here the CDR3 reads CASSEGGALNTEAFF. The CDR3 DNA reads TGTGCCAGCAGTGAAGGGGGGGCATTGAACACTGAAGCTTTCTTT.

This chain connects TRBV28 to TRBJ1-1; no firm D call. The germline CDR1 and CDR2 sequences are MDHEN and SYDVKM. The CDR3 contains 14 residues. V dropped 5 bases and J dropped 3 bases, with 13 bases sitting between them. CDR3 bases: TGTGCCAGCAGTCCTTTTGGGAGGGACACTGAAGCTTTCTTT. Translation: CASSPFGRDTEAFF.

This sequence joins TRBV4-2 and TRBJ1-4, with D unclear. The CDR3 contains 16 residues. Trimming stripped 0 bases from V and 2 bases from J, with 10 bases between. Germline V gene data show CDR1 as LGHNA and CDR2 as YNFKEQ. The CDR3 here is CASSQDAWVTNEKLFF. The CDR3 DNA sequence: TGTGCCAGCAGCCAAGATGCGTGGGTCACTAATGAAAAACTGTTTTTT.

The rearrangement links TRBV28 to TRBJ1-6; D is unresolved. Germline values: CDR1 MDHEN, CDR2 SYDVKM. This CDR3 contains 15 residues. With 5 bases removed from V and 7 bases from J, the gap between germline ends came to 15 bases. CDR3 in amino acids: CASSPLRVRNSPLHF. CDR3 DNA sequence: TGTGCCAGCAGTCCGCTGAGGGTTCGGAATTCACCCCTCCACTTT.

The chain carries TRBV10-3 and TRBJ2-5, with 12 bases identical to TRBD2. From germline, CDR1 is ENHRY and CDR2 SYGVKD. CDR3 length: 19 residues. With V trimmed by 4 bases and J by 4 bases, 16 bases remained unmatched. This CDR3 is CAISANSSSGRVRAETQYF. The CDR3 DNA reads TGTGCCATCAGTGCAAATTCGTCTAGCGGGAGGGTGAGGGCAGAGACCCAGTACTTC.

V gene TRBV6-1 combines with J gene TRBJ1-2; D unclear. V lost 5 bases to trimming and J lost 2 bases, with 9 bases between them. Germline CDR1 is MNHNS and CDR2 is SASEGT. This CDR3 region has 13 residues. The CDR3 here is CASSSDPNYGYTF. CDR3 in DNA: TGTGCCAGCAGTTCGGATCCGAACTATGGCTACACCTTC.

The rearrangement joins TRBV6-1 to TRBJ1-4; D is possibly TRBD1 (6 bases). CDR3 length equals 15 residues. Germline V gene lookup returns CDR1 MNHNS and CDR2 SASEGT. Trimming shortened V by 4 bases and J by 5 bases, and 14 bases separated the two germline ends. The chain's CDR3 is CASSGPGTPNEKLFF. In DNA form, the CDR3 reads TGTGCCAGCAGTGGTCCCGGGACACCGAATGAAAAACTGTTTTTT.

The CDR3 nucleotides are TGTGCCAGCAGTGGGGGGACTAGCGCCGAACAAGAGACCCAGTACTTC. Its translation is CASSGGTSAEQETQYF. The chain recombines TRBV6-1 with TRBJ2-5; TRBD2 aligns across 10 bases. V shed 4 bases and J 2 bases; nucleotides not matched to a gene: 7. Germline V lookup: CDR1 MNHNS, CDR2 SASEGT. The CDR3 covers 16 residues.

The CDR3 nucleotides read TGTGCCATCAGAGGACAGGGCGTACAAGAGACCCAGTACTTC. It yields the protein CAIRGQGVQETQYF. V usage is TRBV10-3 and J usage is TRBJ2-5; 8 positions agree with TRBD1. Germline V gene lookup returns CDR1 ENHRY and CDR2 SYGVKD. Trimming took 6 bases from V and 2 from J; bases not matched to a gene: 5. The CDR3 has 14 amino acids.